A selection of T cell receptor beta chains follows, all from one sample in a study of regulatory T cells in long-lasting Graves disease. TCRdb analysed the multiplex PCR reads with MiXCR anew, one entry per CDR3 protein. The sample carries hundreds of thousands of distinct CDR3 sequences, about 22% recorded once. The sequencing used peripheral blood mononuclear cells (PBMCs), collected when the disease was refractory, from a patient treated with antithyroid drugs. Receptor source: a female donor with Graves disease. Both conserved end residues are part of each CDR3. A D gene is named only where the DNA matches it firmly. Clone size is shown for a subset of rows, as once, few, many or a class of expanded clone.

D gene	V gene	clone size	J gene	CDR3 DNA	CDR3 protein
NA	TRBV13	few	TRBJ1-1	TGTGCCAGCAGTATTACTAGCACTGAAGCTTTCTTT	CASSITSTEAFF
NA	TRBV28	many	TRBJ2-4	TGTGCCAGCGCCAGGGGACTAGCCAAAAACATTCAGTACTTC	CASARGLAKNIQYF
NA	TRBV7-9	few	TRBJ2-7	TGTGCCAGCAGCTCCACAGAGAATTACGAGCAGTACTTC	CASSSTENYEQYF
NA	TRBV28	few	TRBJ2-1	TGTGCCAGCATGGGGACTCATTCGGGTAGGGAGCAGTTCTTC	CASMGTHSGREQFF
NA	TRBV7-9	many	TRBJ2-5	TGTGCCAGCAGATCTCTTGGCGGGTCGTTCCTGAGTCGGCAAGAGACCCAGTACTTC	CASRSLGGSFLSRQETQYF
TRBD2	TRBV7-3	NA	TRBJ2-2	TGTGCCAGCAGCTCAACCCTAGCGGGAGGCTACGGGGAGCTGTTTTTT	CASSSTLAGGYGELFF
NA	TRBV28	many	TRBJ1-4	TGTGCCAGCAGTTTACTCGCCACTGAAAAACTGTTTTTT	CASSLLATEKLFF
NA	TRBV7-3	many	TRBJ2-5	TGTGCCAGCAGCCCCGGGACGGACCCAGAGACCCAGTACTTC	CASSPGTDPETQYF
TRBD2	TRBV9	few	TRBJ2-5	TGTGCCAGCAGCGTATCTGGGGGGGACGGGGAGACCCAGTACTTC	CASSVSGGDGETQYF
NA	TRBV12-3/TRBV12-4	many	TRBJ2-2	TGTGCCAGCAGTCCCAGCGGAATGGGCACCGGGGAGCTGTTTTTT	CASSPSGMGTGELFF
NA	TRBV6-5	few	TRBJ1-4	TGTGCCAGCAGTTACGTCCGGGGGGCCGGTGAAAAACTGTTTTTT	CASSYVRGAGEKLFF
TRBD2	TRBV2	few	TRBJ2-5	TGTGCCAGCAGTGTCCGGGACTACGCCCAAGAGACCCAGTACTTC	CASSVRDYAQETQYF
NA	TRBV18	NA	TRBJ1-6	TGTGCCAGCTCCCGGGACGTCGACTATAATTCACCCCTCCACTTT	CASSRDVDYNSPLHF
NA	TRBV7-9	many	TRBJ1-1	TGTGCCAGCAGTTCAGGAACAGGTACTGAAGCTTTCTTT	CASSSGTGTEAFF
TRBD2	TRBV5-1	NA	TRBJ2-7	TGCGCCAGCAGTTCGACTAGCGGGGGCCTCTCCTACGAGCAGTACTTC	CASSSTSGGLSYEQYF
NA	TRBV6-1	many	TRBJ1-5	TGTGCCAGCACACGGGGAGGGGCGAATCAGCCCCAGCATTTT	CASTRGGANQPQHF
NA	TRBV20-1	NA	TRBJ1-1	TGCAGTGCTAGAGCGTGGGGGGTGGTGGAAGCTTTCTTT	CSARAWGVVEAFF
NA	TRBV7-2	many	TRBJ2-7	TGTGCCAGCAGCTTCGTCGGTGGAGGAAACTACGAGCAGTACTTC	CASSFVGGGNYEQYF
TRBD1	TRBV19	NA	TRBJ2-7	TGTGCCAGTAGTATTAGGGGACAGGGGACCTACGAGCAGTACTTC	CASSIRGQGTYEQYF
NA	TRBV5-1	NA	TRBJ1-1	TGCGCCAGCAGCTCACTCGGGGGGAGGGGGACCACTGAAGCTTTCTTT	CASSSLGGRGTTEAFF
NA	TRBV7-2	many	TRBJ1-6	TGTGCCAGCAGCCCAGGGGTGTCACCCCTCCACTTT	CASSPGVSPLHF
TRBD1	TRBV28	many	TRBJ1-1	TGTGCCAGCAGAGAACTACAGGGGGTAGCTTTCTTT	CASRELQGVAFF
NA	TRBV19	many	TRBJ1-1	TGTGCCAGTAGTCCCCAGGACTCACTGAACACTGAAGCTTTCTTT	CASSPQDSLNTEAFF
TRBD2	TRBV4-3	NA	TRBJ2-3	TGCGCCAGTGGAAGGCGGGAGTTCCTTGAGAGCACAGATACGCAGTATTTT	CASGRREFLESTDTQYF
TRBD2	TRBV28	many	TRBJ2-7	TGTGCCAGCAGTTTGGGGGGGTTACCCTACGAGCAGTACTTC	CASSLGGLPYEQYF
NA	TRBV12-3/TRBV12-4	few	TRBJ1-3	TGTGCCAGCAGTTTATCAGGGGAGGCCACCATATATTTT	CASSLSGEATIYF
TRBD1	TRBV28	NA	TRBJ1-2	TGTGCCAGCAGCCCTTCCCAGGGGGCTAACTATGGCTACACCTTC	CASSPSQGANYGYTF
TRBD1	TRBV3-1	many	TRBJ1-1	TGTGCCAGCAGGAGAACAGGGGGCTCCACTGAAGCTTTCTTT	CASRRTGGSTEAFF
TRBD1	TRBV28	many	TRBJ1-2	TGTGCCAGCAGTCCCCCGTTGGGGACAGGGTACTATGGCTACACCTTC	CASSPPLGTGYYGYTF
NA	TRBV6-1	many	TRBJ1-1	TGTGCCAGCAGTCCGGAAGACGGTGAAGCTTTCTTT	CASSPEDGEAFF
NA	TRBV6-2/TRBV6-3	NA	TRBJ1-1	TGTGCCAGCAGTTACTCGGGTCGGGGGAACACTGAAGCTTTCTTT	CASSYSGRGNTEAFF
TRBD1	TRBV6-2/TRBV6-3	NA	TRBJ2-1	TGTGCCACAACAGCCCAGGGGGTCGATGAGCAGTTCTTC	CATTAQGVDEQFF
TRBD2	TRBV14	many	TRBJ2-7	TGTGCCAGCAGCCTAGAAGCGGGGGGACCCTACGAGCAGTACTTC	CASSLEAGGPYEQYF
NA	TRBV11-2	many	TRBJ1-1	TGTGCCAGCAGCTTATGGGCAGGACCGAACACTGAAGCTTTCTTT	CASSLWAGPNTEAFF
NA	TRBV5-1	few	TRBJ1-2	TGCGCCAGCAGCGGTACAGGCAGGAGGGATGGCTACACCTTC	CASSGTGRRDGYTF
NA	TRBV28	many	TRBJ1-2	TGTGCCAGCCGCTATATCGGACAGCAAGAACGCGGCTACACCTTC	CASRYIGQQERGYTF
NA	TRBV9	NA	TRBJ1-4	TGTGCCAGCAGCGTTACGGGATTAGGAGAAAAACTGTTTTTT	CASSVTGLGEKLFF
NA	TRBV20-1	few	TRBJ2-7	TGCAGTGCTAGAGATCCGGACGGCTCTTCCTACGAGCAGTACTTC	CSARDPDGSSYEQYF
TRBD1	TRBV29-1	many	TRBJ1-4	TGCAGCGTTGAAGGGACAGGGCGGGATGAAAAACTGTTTTTT	CSVEGTGRDEKLFF
TRBD1	TRBV11-2	many	TRBJ2-7	TGTGCCAGCAGCCCGTTGACAGGGTGGGGGTCCTACGAGCAGTACTTC	CASSPLTGWGSYEQYF
NA	TRBV2	NA	TRBJ2-2	TGTGCCAGCAGTGGGGGGTCCACCGGGGAGCTGTTTTTT	CASSGGSTGELFF
NA	TRBV7-8	NA	TRBJ2-7	TGTGCCAGCAGCCTACCGGGCGGTACCTACGAGCAGTACTTC	CASSLPGGTYEQYF
TRBD1	TRBV12-3/TRBV12-4	many	TRBJ1-4	TGTGCCAGCACAGAGGACAGGTCGAATGAAAAACTGTTTTTT	CASTEDRSNEKLFF
NA	TRBV11-2	NA	TRBJ2-5	TGTGCCAGCACACCAAGAGCCAGCGCCCGGGAGACCCAGTACTTC	CASTPRASARETQYF
NA	TRBV20-1	many	TRBJ2-5	TGCAGTGCTAGAGAGACCGAGCGGTTTCAAGAGACCCAGTACTTC	CSARETERFQETQYF
NA	TRBV28	many	TRBJ2-3	TGTGCCAGCAGAACCGCGGCAGATACGCAGTATTTT	CASRTAADTQYF
NA	TRBV28	many	TRBJ2-5	TGTGCCAGCAGTTCAACAACTAGTAAAGAGACCCAGTACTTC	CASSSTTSKETQYF
TRBD1	TRBV24-1	NA	TRBJ2-1	TGTGCCACCAGTGCCTCCGGGACAGGGATCTACAATGAGCAGTTCTTC	CATSASGTGIYNEQFF
NA	TRBV7-9	NA	TRBJ2-7	TGTGCCAGCAGTTCACATTGGGCCAACCCAAGGCGTTCCTACGAGCAGTACTTC	CASSSHWANPRRSYEQYF
TRBD1	TRBV5-1	NA	TRBJ2-5	TGCGCCAGCAGCCTAACCCGACAGGGGGCGGGAGAGACCCAGTACTTC	CASSLTRQGAGETQYF